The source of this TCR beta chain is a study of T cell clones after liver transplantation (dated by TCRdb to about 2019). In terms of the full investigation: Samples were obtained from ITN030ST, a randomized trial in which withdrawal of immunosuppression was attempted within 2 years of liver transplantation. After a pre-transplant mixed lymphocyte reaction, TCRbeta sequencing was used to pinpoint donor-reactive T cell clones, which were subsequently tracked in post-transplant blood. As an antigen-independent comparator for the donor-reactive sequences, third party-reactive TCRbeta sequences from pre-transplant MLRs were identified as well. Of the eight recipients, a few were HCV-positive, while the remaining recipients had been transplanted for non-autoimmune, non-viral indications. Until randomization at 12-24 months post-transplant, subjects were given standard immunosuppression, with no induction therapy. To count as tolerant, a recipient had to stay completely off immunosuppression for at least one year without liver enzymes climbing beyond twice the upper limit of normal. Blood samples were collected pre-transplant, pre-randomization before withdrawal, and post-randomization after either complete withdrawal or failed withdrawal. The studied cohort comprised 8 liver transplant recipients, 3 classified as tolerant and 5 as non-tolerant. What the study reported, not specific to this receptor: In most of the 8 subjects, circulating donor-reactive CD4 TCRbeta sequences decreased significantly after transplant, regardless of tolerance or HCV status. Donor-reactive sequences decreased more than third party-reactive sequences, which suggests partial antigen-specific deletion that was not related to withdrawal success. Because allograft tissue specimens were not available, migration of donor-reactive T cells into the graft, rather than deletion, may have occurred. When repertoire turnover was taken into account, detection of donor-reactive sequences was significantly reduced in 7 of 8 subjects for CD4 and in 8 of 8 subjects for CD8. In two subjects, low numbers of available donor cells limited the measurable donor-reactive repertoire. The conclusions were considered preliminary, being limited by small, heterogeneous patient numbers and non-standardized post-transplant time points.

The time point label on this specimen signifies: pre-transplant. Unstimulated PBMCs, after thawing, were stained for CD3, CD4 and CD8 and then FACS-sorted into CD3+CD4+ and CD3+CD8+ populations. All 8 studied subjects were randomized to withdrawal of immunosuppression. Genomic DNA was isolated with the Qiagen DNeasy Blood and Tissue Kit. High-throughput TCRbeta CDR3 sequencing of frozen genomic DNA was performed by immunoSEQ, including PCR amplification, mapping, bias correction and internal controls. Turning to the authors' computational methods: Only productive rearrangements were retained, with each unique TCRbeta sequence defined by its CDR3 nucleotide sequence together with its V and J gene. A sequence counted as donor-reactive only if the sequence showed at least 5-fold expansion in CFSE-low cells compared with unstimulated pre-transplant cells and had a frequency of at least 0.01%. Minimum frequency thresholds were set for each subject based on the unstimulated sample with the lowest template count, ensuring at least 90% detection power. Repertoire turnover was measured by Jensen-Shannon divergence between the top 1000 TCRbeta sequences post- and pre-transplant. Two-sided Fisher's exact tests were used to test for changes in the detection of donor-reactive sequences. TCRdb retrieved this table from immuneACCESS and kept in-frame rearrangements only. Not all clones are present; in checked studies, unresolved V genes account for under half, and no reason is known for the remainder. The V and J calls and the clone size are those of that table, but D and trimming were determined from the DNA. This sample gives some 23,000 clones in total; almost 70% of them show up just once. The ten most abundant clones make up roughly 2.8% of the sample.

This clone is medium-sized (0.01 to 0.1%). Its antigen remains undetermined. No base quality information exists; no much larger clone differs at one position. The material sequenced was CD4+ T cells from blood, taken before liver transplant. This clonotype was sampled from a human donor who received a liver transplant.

The nucleotides read TGTGCCAGTAGTACTAGCGGGAGAGAGACCCAGTACTTC. This gives the protein CASSTSGRETQYF. The rearrangement joined TRBV19 to TRBJ2-5, and 10 junction bases match TRBD2. Unmatched junction bases come to 0, with V trimmed by 4 bases and J by 4 bases. CDR1 and CDR2, per the germline V gene (reference sequence), are LNHDA and SQIVND. Inclusive of the bounding cysteine and phenylalanine, the CDR3 is 13 residues long. Only the CDR3 DNA is retained, 39 bases long and in frame from the first base.